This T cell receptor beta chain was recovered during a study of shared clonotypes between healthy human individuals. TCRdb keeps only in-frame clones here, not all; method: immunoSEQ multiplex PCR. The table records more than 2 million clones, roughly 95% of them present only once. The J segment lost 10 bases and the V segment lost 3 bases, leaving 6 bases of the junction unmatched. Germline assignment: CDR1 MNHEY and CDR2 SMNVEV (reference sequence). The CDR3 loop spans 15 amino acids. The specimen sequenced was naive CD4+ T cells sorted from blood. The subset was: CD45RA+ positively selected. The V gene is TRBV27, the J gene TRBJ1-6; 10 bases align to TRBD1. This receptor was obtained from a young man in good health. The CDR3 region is CASSFDRGPDSPLHF. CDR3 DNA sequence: TGTGCCAGCAGTTTCGACAGGGGGCCTGACTCACCCCTCCACTTT.